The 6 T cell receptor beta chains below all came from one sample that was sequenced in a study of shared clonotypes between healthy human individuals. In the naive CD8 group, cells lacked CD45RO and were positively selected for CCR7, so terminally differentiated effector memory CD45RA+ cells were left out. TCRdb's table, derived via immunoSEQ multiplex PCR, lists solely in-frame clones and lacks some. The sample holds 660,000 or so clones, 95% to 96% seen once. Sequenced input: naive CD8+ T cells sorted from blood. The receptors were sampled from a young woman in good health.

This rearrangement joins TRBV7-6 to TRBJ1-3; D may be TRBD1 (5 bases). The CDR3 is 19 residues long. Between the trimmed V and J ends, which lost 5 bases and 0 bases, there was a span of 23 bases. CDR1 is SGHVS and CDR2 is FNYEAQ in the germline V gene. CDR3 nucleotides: TGTGCCAGCAGCCCATACAGAGGAGAACTTGACAGCTCTGGAAACACCATATATTTT. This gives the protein CASSPYRGELDSSGNTIYF.

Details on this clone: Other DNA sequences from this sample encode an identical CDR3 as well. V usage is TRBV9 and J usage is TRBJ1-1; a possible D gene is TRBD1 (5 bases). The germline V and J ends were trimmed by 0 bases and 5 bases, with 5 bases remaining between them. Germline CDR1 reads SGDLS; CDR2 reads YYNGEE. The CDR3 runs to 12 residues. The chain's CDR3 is CASSVEGTEAFF. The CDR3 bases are TGTGCCAGCAGCGTAGAGGGGACTGAAGCTTTCTTT. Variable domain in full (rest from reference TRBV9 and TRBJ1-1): DSGVTQTPKHLITATGQRVTLRCSPRSGDLSVYWYQQSLDQGLQFLIQYYNGEERAKGNILERFSAQQFPDLHSELNLSSLELGDSALYFCASSVEGTEAFFGQGTRLTVV.

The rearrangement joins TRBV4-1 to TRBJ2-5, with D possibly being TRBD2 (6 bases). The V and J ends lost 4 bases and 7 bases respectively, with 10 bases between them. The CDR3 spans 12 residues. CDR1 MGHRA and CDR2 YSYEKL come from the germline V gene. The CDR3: CASSPPAGTQYF. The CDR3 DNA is TGCGCCAGCAGCCCTCCAGCGGGGACCCAGTACTTC.

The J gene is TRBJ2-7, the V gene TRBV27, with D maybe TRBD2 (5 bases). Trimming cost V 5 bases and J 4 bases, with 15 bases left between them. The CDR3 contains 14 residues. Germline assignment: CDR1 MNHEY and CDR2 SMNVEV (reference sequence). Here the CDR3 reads CASSPAPGKYEQYF. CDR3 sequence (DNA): TGTGCCAGCAGTCCTGCTCCCGGGAAGTACGAGCAGTACTTC.

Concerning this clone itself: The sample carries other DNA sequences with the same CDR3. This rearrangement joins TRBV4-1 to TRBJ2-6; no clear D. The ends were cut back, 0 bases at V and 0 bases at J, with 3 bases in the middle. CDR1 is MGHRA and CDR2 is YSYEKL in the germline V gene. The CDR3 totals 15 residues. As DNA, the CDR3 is TGCGCCAGCAGCCAAGATCCCTCTGGGGCCAACGTCCTGACTTTC. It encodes CASSQDPSGANVLTF.

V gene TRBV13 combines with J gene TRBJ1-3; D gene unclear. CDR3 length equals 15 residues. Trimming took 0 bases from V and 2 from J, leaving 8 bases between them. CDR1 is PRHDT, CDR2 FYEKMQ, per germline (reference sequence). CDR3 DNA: TGTGCCAGCAGCTTAGGCGGTGGGGCTGGAAACACCATATATTTT. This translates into CASSLGGGAGNTIYF.